Listed below are T cell receptor beta chains from one sample, sequenced in a study of T cells in Graves' hyperthyroidism and ophthalmopathy. Via MiXCR, TCRdb re-called the multiplex PCR reads, giving one row per CDR3 protein. The data show about 600,000 distinct CDR3 sequences, with approximately 15% seen just once and around 3.3% held by the top ten. Source material: blood. The receptors were sampled from a woman aged 40 to 55 with Graves' ophthalmopathy. The CDR3 runs from the conserved cysteine through the conserved F or W. A D gene is named only where the DNA matches it firmly. Clone size is not always given. Where it is, it says once, few, many or a class for expanded clones.

V,size,D,J,DNA,CDR3
TRBV19,few,-,TRBJ1-1,TGTGCCAGTAGTATGGCCCTCGGGGGATCTGAAGCTTTCTTT,CASSMALGGSEAFF
TRBV6-1,many,TRBD1,TRBJ1-5,TGTGCCAGCACACATCGACAGGGCGACAATCAGCCCCAGCATTTT,CASTHRQGDNQPQHF
TRBV5-1,many,TRBD1,TRBJ2-3,TGCGCCAGCAACGGACAGGGGAGCACAGATACGCAGTATTTT,CASNGQGSTDTQYF
TRBV3-1,many,-,TRBJ1-1,TGTGCCAGCAGCCACCTCCAGGGGCCTACGAACACTGAAGCTTTCTTT,CASSHLQGPTNTEAFF
TRBV5-1,few,-,TRBJ2-1,TGCGCCAGCAGCATAGACTACCGGCAGTTCTTC,CASSIDYRQFF
TRBV20-1,many,-,TRBJ2-7,TGCAGTGCTAGAGAAGGGTTCTACGAGCAGTACTTC,CSAREGFYEQYF
TRBV20-1,many,-,TRBJ1-1,TGCAGTGCTAGAGTAGGCGGAGTTTTATATGAAGCTTTCTTT,CSARVGGVLYEAFF
TRBV5-1,-,-,TRBJ1-4,TGCGCCAGCAGCTTGGGGGACTATCCTAATGAAAAACTGTTTTTT,CASSLGDYPNEKLFF
TRBV6-1,-,TRBD1,TRBJ2-7,TGTGCCAGCAGTGCCGACAGGGGGCGGTCCTACGAGCAGTACTTC,CASSADRGRSYEQYF
TRBV11-2,many,-,TRBJ2-1,TGTGCCAGCAGCTCCGGACAGAGCTCCTACAATGAGCAGTTCTTC,CASSSGQSSYNEQFF
TRBV27,many,-,TRBJ2-5,TGTGCCAGCAAGCATTCGAGCTTACAGACCCAGTACTTC,CASKHSSLQTQYF
TRBV6-1,many,-,TRBJ2-1,TGTGCCAGCAGTTCCGGGATAGGGGGTGGGAATGAGCAGTTCTTC,CASSSGIGGGNEQFF
TRBV7-2,few,TRBD2,TRBJ2-5,TGTGCCAGCAGCACGATTTCCCTAGCGGGGGGTTTGGAGGAGACCCAGTACTTC,CASSTISLAGGLEETQYF
TRBV5-1,few,-,TRBJ2-1,TGCGCCAGCAGCCCATCCTCAGCCGCTGAGCAGTTCTTC,CASSPSSAAEQFF
TRBV2,few,TRBD2,TRBJ2-3,TGTGCCAGCAAGCGGACTAGCGTGGGAGATACGCAGTATTTT,CASKRTSVGDTQYF
TRBV9,many,-,TRBJ1-1,TGTGCCAGCAGCTACCAGGCAAACACTGAAGCTTTCTTT,CASSYQANTEAFF
TRBV7-9,many,TRBD1,TRBJ1-1,TGTGCCAGCAGCAGCTGGACAGGGGGCGTTAAAAGCACTGAAGCTTTCTTT,CASSSWTGGVKSTEAFF